These 7 T cell receptor beta chains originate from one sample sequenced in a study of early T cells in non-severe SARS-CoV-2 infection. TCRdb recomputed calls from the 5' RACE reads with MiXCR, one row per CDR3 protein. The sample gives roughly 50,000 distinct CDR3 sequences, approximately 9.4% of which show up once; around 14% is in the top ten. The sample taken for sequencing was whole blood. Every receptor here comes from an adult who was a healthcare worker with PCR-confirmed SARS-CoV-2 infection or an uninfected control (not recorded which).

This clonotype was counted at least ten times. The CDR3 DNA sequence: TGTGCCAGTAGTAGGGGCATGAACACTGAAGCTTTCTTT. Amino acids: CASSRGMNTEAFF. The gene calls are TRBV6-2 or TRBV6-3 and TRBJ1-1, with D maybe TRBD1 (5 bases). Trimming cost V 9 bases and J 0 bases, with 11 bases left between them. Germline CDR1 is MNHEY and CDR2 is SVGEGT. The CDR3 is 13 residues long.

The V call is TRBV7-2, the J call TRBJ2-5; D is uncertain. The CDR3 contains 13 residues. CDR1 and CDR2 from the germline V gene are SGHTA and FQGNSA. V was shortened by 3 bases and J by 2 bases, with 7 bases between the two germline ends. The CDR3 protein is CASSLGPQETQYF. In nucleotides, the CDR3 is TGTGCCAGCAGCTTGGGCCCACAAGAGACCCAGTACTTC.

This clonotype was picked up a small number of times. The J gene is TRBJ1-3, the V gene TRBV7-2; TRBD1 is a possible D gene (5 bases). The V end lost 3 bases, the J end lost 0 bases, and 15 bases lay between the germline ends. Germline-derived CDR1 and CDR2 are SGHTA and FQGNSA. The CDR3 runs to 17 residues. CDR3 loop: CASSFQGSLRSGNTIYF. Written as DNA, the CDR3 is TGTGCCAGCAGCTTTCAGGGCAGTCTACGCTCTGGAAACACCATATATTTT.

In this sample, this clonotype turned up many times. V is TRBV7-9 and J is TRBJ1-3, with D hard to call. CDR3 length: 15 residues. V was trimmed by 3 bases and J by 4 bases, leaving 13 bases between them. Germline V gene data show CDR1 as SEHNR and CDR2 as FQNEAQ (reference sequence). The CDR3: CASSFQVELGNTIYF. The CDR3 DNA reads as TGTGCCAGCAGCTTCCAGGTAGAGCTCGGAAACACCATATATTTT.

This clonotype was picked up a small number of times. The CDR3 nucleotides are TGTGCCAGCAGCTTAGGCGCGGGAGCTAACGAGCAGTACTTC. As protein: CASSLGAGANEQYF. The chain recombines TRBV7-2 with TRBJ2-7, with 7 bases identical to TRBD2. Germline CDR1 and CDR2: SGHTA and FQGNSA. V lost 1 base, J lost 5 bases, and 5 bases stayed unmatched. This CDR3 is built from 14 residues.

The chain joins TRBV6-2 or TRBV6-3 to TRBJ2-1, with D uncertain. Deletions cut 6 bases from V and 2 bases from J, with 17 bases between. The CDR3 covers 16 residues. Germline loops: CDR1 MNHEY, CDR2 SVGEGT. For the CDR3, the DNA is TGTGCCAGCAGCCCTCGTACCCGTCAGACCTACAATGAGCAGTTCTTC. Translation gives CASSPRTRQTYNEQFF.

This clonotype is judged medium-sized. The chain uses TRBV29-1 and TRBJ2-5, with 7 bases fitting TRBD2. This CDR3 is built from 15 residues. Looked up from germline, CDR1 is SQVTM and CDR2 is ANQGSEA. Germline trimming cut 7 bases from V and 4 bases from J; bases unmatched to any gene: 15. The CDR3 loop is CSGAGGAPGGETQYF. The CDR3 region has the DNA TGCAGCGGGGCTGGAGGAGCCCCGGGAGGAGAGACCCAGTACTTC.